This note documents a single TCR beta chain sequence. The table came from immunoSEQ multiplex PCR; TCRdb's copy has only in-frame clones and leaves some out. The sample lists 40,000 to 65,000 clones; about 92% were seen once. The V gene lost 3 bases and the J gene lost 5 bases, with 18 bases spanning the gap. The CDR3 covers 16 residues. Germline loops: CDR1 SNHLY, CDR2 FYNNEI. This specimen belongs to a study of T cell changes during pregnancy in multiple sclerosis. This chain joins TRBV2 and TRBJ2-3; a possible D gene is TRBD2 (6 bases). The receptor's source is a female donor with multiple sclerosis, enrolled in a pregnancy study. This material consisted of CD4+ T cells from peripheral blood mononuclear cells, taken in the third trimester of pregnancy. The CDR3 bases are TGTGCCAGCAGTGATTCAGCGGGCGGTGGTGGAGATACGCAGTATTTT. This codes for CASSDSAGGGGDTQYF.